This T cell receptor beta chain was sequenced in a study of T-cell memory formation after mild COVID-19. Study in general: There were largely donor-specific TCR clusters. Overall study results and limits: Researchers report contracting CD4+ clones mostly in CM and EM, with CD8+ clones in EMRA. For second-wave clones that peaked at day 37, SARS-CoV-2 specificity went unverified.

As concerns this clonotype: Antigen unknown.

TCR alpha and TCR beta cDNA libraries carrying sample barcodes and UMIs came from 5'RACE with constant-segment primers. Using its own MiXCR run on the 5' RACE reads, TCRdb lists one record per CDR3 protein. In the table there are about 340,000 distinct CDR3 sequences, approximately 16% of which are singletons. Germline CDR1 reads DFQATT; CDR2 reads SNEGSKA (reference sequence). The CDR3 is 15 amino acids. J was trimmed by 4 bases and V by 4 bases; bases with no gene match: 10. The clonotype originates from a man aged 18 to 35 who had mild COVID-19 (a few samples of this study predate the infection). Cell type and time point are not known. The chain links TRBV20-1 to TRBJ1-5; 7 nucleotides line up with TRBD1. The sequencing sample was made of PBMCs or a T cell subset sorted from them (not recorded which). CDR3 protein: CSAMRQGKGNQPQHF. In DNA, the CDR3 is TGCAGTGCTATGCGACAGGGAAAAGGGAATCAGCCCCAGCATTTT.